The TCR beta chain under discussion was sequenced for a study of cytomegalovirus exposure and HLA in healthy donors. Findings and limits, study-wide: TCR beta sequences reportedly predicted most subjects' HLA-A and HLA-B alleles accurately. Compared with the roughly 700-donor mean, an Asian-associated ancestry cluster reportedly had fewer N-insertions, according to a later analysis. V- and J-gene trimming in TCR beta was tied to a missense DCLRE1C variant by an analysis performed later. Later, TCR association rates were found to vary by HLA locus, highest for DRB1 and lowest for HLA-C.

The PCR had 60 Vbeta and 13 Jbeta primers. Only in-frame clones appear in the TCRdb table, and some are missing; sequencing was by immunoSEQ multiplex PCR. The sample yields about 140,000 clones, approximately 86% seen once. This clone turned up a few times. Antigen unknown. The sequencing sample was made of PBMCs. This TCR was sampled from a woman in her forties in good health and CMV-seronegative.

CDR3 nucleotides: TGCGCCAGCAGCCAAGGGACAGGGGGGACCTACGAGCAGTACTTC. The encoded protein is CASSQGTGGTYEQYF. V gene TRBV4-1 combines with J gene TRBJ2-7; 10 bases map to TRBD1. The trim removed 1 base at V and 2 bases at J, leaving 2 bases unmatched. Per the germline V gene, CDR1 is MGHRA and CDR2 is YSYEKL. This CDR3 has 15 amino acids.